These 26 T cell receptor beta chains were all obtained from the same sample, sequenced in a study of blood T cell repertoires in COVID-19. Sequencing was performed with immunoSEQ multiplex PCR; in TCRdb, only in-frame clones are kept and a portion is missing. The sample has approximately 99,000 clones; about 85% are singletons. The sample comprised peripheral blood. These receptors were taken from a woman between 65 and 79 years old with acute or convalescent COVID-19.

The V gene is TRBV7-9, the J gene TRBJ1-1; no clear D gene. Trimming took 5 bases from V and 1 from J, leaving 14 bases between them. The germline CDR1 and CDR2 sequences are SEHNR and FQNEAQ (reference sequence). The CDR3 totals 15 residues. The CDR3 sequence: CASSRTTKSNTEAFF. Written as DNA, the CDR3 is TGTGCCAGCAGCCGCACGACAAAATCGAACACTGAAGCTTTCTTT.

V and J are TRBV7-2 and TRBJ2-1; TRBD2 matches 11 bases. From germline, CDR1 is SGHTA and CDR2 FQGNSA. Trimming at V came to 1 base and at J to 7 bases, leaving 3 bases not matched to a gene. The CDR3 covers 15 residues. CDR3 amino acids: CASSLVLAGGNEQFF. CDR3 nucleotide sequence: TGTGCCAGCAGCTTAGTGTTAGCGGGAGGGAATGAGCAGTTCTTC.

The J gene is TRBJ2-1, the V gene TRBV28, with 8 positions matching TRBD2. The CDR3 is made up of 16 amino acids. Per the germline V gene, CDR1 is MDHEN and CDR2 is SYDVKM. Trimming removed 4 bases from V and 2 bases from J; junction bases left unmatched: 7. In DNA, the CDR3 is TGTGCCAGCAGTTCGCCAGCGGGAGAAGCCTACAATGAGCAGTTCTTC. Its protein product is CASSSPAGEAYNEQFF.

This clone has a single count. The rearrangement uses TRBV5-5 and TRBJ2-2; D is unresolved. The CDR3 covers 13 residues. Trimming shortened V by 5 bases and J by 4 bases, and 9 bases separated the two germline ends. The germline gives CDR1 SGHKS, CDR2 YYEKEE (reference sequence). CDR3 in DNA: TGTGCCAGCAGTCAGACAAGCACCGGGGAGCTGTTTTTT. It encodes CASSQTSTGELFF. The full variable domain, its missing parts supplied by reference TRBV5-5 and TRBJ2-2, is DAGVTQSPTHLIKTRGQQVTLRCSPISGHKSVSWYQQVLGQGPQFIFQYYEKEERGRGNFPDRFSARQFPNYSSELNVNALLLGDSALYLCASSQTSTGELFFGEGSRLTVL.

The chain recombines TRBV5-1 with TRBJ2-5; a weak D match, TRBD1 (6 bases). Trimming took 0 bases from V and 2 from J, leaving 11 bases between them. Germline CDR1 reads SGHRS; CDR2 reads YFSETQ. The CDR3 totals 15 residues. CDR3 sequence reads: CASSLVGTLQETQYF. The DNA of the CDR3 is TGCGCCAGCAGCTTGGTCGGGACACTTCAAGAGACCCAGTACTTC.

The rearrangement uses TRBV6-5 and TRBJ1-6, with TRBD1 matching over 7 bases. The CDR3 extends over 15 amino acids. Germline loops: CDR1 MNHEY, CDR2 SVGAGI. With V trimmed by 0 bases and J by 10 bases, 6 bases remained unmatched. CDR3 sequence reads: CASSYSEGAGSPLHF. As DNA, the CDR3 is TGTGCCAGCAGTTACTCGGAGGGGGCTGGGTCACCCCTCCACTTT.

The chain couples TRBV14 to TRBJ1-1; no definite D call. V lost 4 bases and J lost 4, with 13 bases in between. The CDR3 consists of 14 residues. Germline V gene lookup returns CDR1 SGHDN and CDR2 FVKESK. In DNA, the CDR3 is TGTGCCAGCAGCCGCCGATCTGAGGGCACTGAAGCTTTCTTT. Protein: CASSRRSEGTEAFF.

This chain uses TRBV9 with TRBJ2-3; D not certain. V was trimmed by 0 bases and J by 0 bases, leaving 11 bases between them. The CDR3 loop spans 16 amino acids. From germline, CDR1 is SGDLS and CDR2 YYNGEE. The CDR3 bases are TGTGCCAGCAGCGTAGTGCCTAGTGAGAGCACAGATACGCAGTATTTT. It yields the protein CASSVVPSESTDTQYF.

The genes are TRBV2 and TRBJ2-1; TRBD1 matches 11 bases. Germline assignment: CDR1 SNHLY and CDR2 FYNNEI. The ends lost 8 bases at V and 6 bases at J; junction bases unmatched: 12. CDR3 length: 16 residues. The CDR3 bases are TGTGCCAGCTCCCCTGGCAGGGGGACAGGGGGCAATGAGCAGTTCTTC. Protein sequence: CASSPGRGTGGNEQFF. The complete variable domain, with remaining parts taken from reference TRBV2 and TRBJ2-1, reads EPEVTQTPSHQVTQMGQEVILRCVPISNHLYFYWYRQILGQKVEFLVSFYNNEISEKSEIFDDQFSVERPDGSNFTLKIRSTKLEDSAMYFCASSPGRGTGGNEQFFGPGTRLTVL.

The V and J genes are TRBV28 and TRBJ1-5; TRBD1 might be the D (5 bases). The CDR3 extends over 15 amino acids. Trimming pared 8 bases from V and 4 bases from J, leaving 18 bases between. Germline V gives CDR1 MDHEN, CDR2 SYDVKM. Written as DNA, the CDR3 is TGTGCCAGCTGGGCGGCAGGGTTTCAAAATCAGCCCCAGCATTTT. Its translation: CASWAAGFQNQPQHF.

CDR3 sequence: CASESGGRTEAFF. CDR3 in DNA: TGTGCCAGCGAGTCAGGGGGCCGCACTGAAGCTTTCTTT. The gene calls are TRBV25-1 and TRBJ1-1, with 8 nucleotides matching TRBD1. The CDR3 has 13 residues. The J segment lost 4 bases and the V segment lost 8 bases, leaving 6 bases of the junction unmatched. Per the germline V gene, CDR1 is MGHDK and CDR2 is SYGVNS.

In DNA, the CDR3 is TGTGCCGTGGGGGGTCGAAACTACAATGAGCAGTTCTTC. This sequence encodes CAVGGRNYNEQFF. The rearrangement joins TRBV11-1 to TRBJ2-1; D perhaps matches TRBD2 (6 bases). The CDR3 is 13 amino acids. The V end was cut by 11 bases, the J end by 3 bases, with 14 bases between. CDR1 is SGHAT, CDR2 FQDESV, per germline (reference sequence). The whole variable domain, filled in from reference TRBV11-1 and TRBJ2-1, reads EAEVAQSPRYKITEKSQAVAFWCDPISGHATLYWYRQILGQGPELLVQFQDESVVDDSQLPKDRFSAERLKGVDSTLKIQPAELGDSAMYLCAVGGRNYNEQFFGPGTRLTVL.

This chain joins TRBV5-5 and TRBJ2-7; 13 nucleotides agree with TRBD2. Germline trimming cut 4 bases from V and 3 bases from J; bases unmatched to any gene: 4. The CDR3 covers 15 residues. Germline values: CDR1 SGHKS, CDR2 YYEKEE (reference sequence). The CDR3 protein is CASSQTSGRNYEQYF. The CDR3 nucleotides read TGTGCCAGCAGCCAGACTAGCGGGAGGAACTACGAGCAGTACTTC.

V gene TRBV18 combines with J gene TRBJ2-7; TRBD2 matches at 11 bases. J was trimmed by 1 base and V by 3 bases; bases with no gene match: 2. The CDR3 is 15 residues long. Germline V CDR1 and CDR2: KGHSH, LQKENI. This chain's CDR3 is CASSPLAGGSYEQYF. DNA for the CDR3: TGTGCCAGCTCACCTCTAGCGGGAGGTTCCTACGAGCAGTACTTC.

The genes are TRBV28 and TRBJ2-1, with D unresolved. Germline V CDR1 and CDR2: MDHEN, SYDVKM. The CDR3 has 13 amino acids. V was trimmed by 4 bases and J by 11 bases, leaving 15 bases between them. The CDR3 DNA sequence: TGTGCCAGCAGTTCGCCTTTAACGGTTCAGCAGTTCTTC. Its translation is CASSSPLTVQQFF. Together with reference TRBV28 and TRBJ2-1, the CDR3 gives the full variable domain: DVKVTQSSRYLVKRTGEKVFLECVQDMDHENMFWYRQDPGLGLRLIYFSYDVKMKEKGDIPEGYSVSREKKERFSLILESASTNQTSMYLCASSSPLTVQQFFGPGTRLTVL.

This sequence joins TRBV7-3 and TRBJ2-4, with 7 bases lining up with TRBD1. J lost 4 bases, V lost 1 base, and 4 bases had no gene match. This CDR3 is built from 15 residues. From germline, CDR1 is SGHTA and CDR2 FQGTGA. The CDR3 region is CASSLNPGGKNIQYF. DNA of the CDR3: TGTGCCAGCAGCTTAAATCCAGGGGGAAAAAACATTCAGTACTTC. Using reference TRBV7-3 and TRBJ2-4 for the parts outside the CDR3, the full variable domain is GAGVSQTPSNKVTEKGKYVELRCDPISGHTALYWYRQSLGQGPEFLIYFQGTGAADDSGLPNDRFFAVRPEGSVSTLKIQRTERGDSAVYLCASSLNPGGKNIQYFGAGTRLSVL.

This chain uses TRBV5-1 with TRBJ2-3; a weak D match, TRBD2 (5 bases). Trimming shortened V by 0 bases and J by 2 bases, and 10 bases separated the two germline ends. The CDR3 runs to 15 residues. Germline V gene sequence: CDR1 SGHRS, CDR2 YFSETQ. The CDR3 sequence is CASSLGRANTDTQYF. The DNA of the CDR3 is TGCGCCAGCAGCTTGGGGCGGGCCAACACAGATACGCAGTATTTT. Complete variable domain (other parts from reference TRBV5-1 and TRBJ2-3): KAGVTQTPRYLIKTRGQQVTLSCSPISGHRSVSWYQQTPGQGLQFLFEYFSETQRNKGNFPGRFSGRQFSNSRSEMNVSTLELGDSALYLCASSLGRANTDTQYFGPGTRLTVL.

The chain is built from TRBV3-1 (or the pseudogene TRBV3-2) and TRBJ2-1, with TRBD2 identical over 13 bases. CDR1 LGHDT and CDR2 YNNKEL come from the germline V gene (reference sequence). The V segment lost 7 bases and the J segment 6 bases; nucleotides outside the gene matches: 6. The CDR3 totals 15 residues. CDR3: CASTLGLAGVNEQFF. The CDR3 bases are TGTGCCAGCACCCTCGGACTAGCGGGAGTCAATGAGCAGTTCTTC.

The chain links TRBV29-1 to TRBJ2-1; 12 nucleotides line up with TRBD2. This CDR3 has 17 amino acids. Per the germline V gene, CDR1 is SQVTM and CDR2 is ANQGSEA. Germline trimming cut 6 bases from V and 0 bases from J; bases unmatched to any gene: 9. CDR3 nucleotide sequence: TGCAGCGTCCGACTAGCGGGAGTTCGAAACTCCTACAATGAGCAGTTCTTC. It encodes CSVRLAGVRNSYNEQFF.

V and J are TRBV11-1 and TRBJ1-1; D is perhaps TRBD1 (6 bases). Germline CDR1 reads SGHAT; CDR2 reads FQDESV (reference sequence). Trimming removed 2 bases from V and 1 base from J, with 11 bases in between. CDR3 length: 15 amino acids. The CDR3 here is CASSLFQGPNTEAFF. CDR3 nucleotides: TGTGCCAGCAGCTTATTTCAGGGGCCGAACACTGAAGCTTTCTTT.

The V call is TRBV6-5, the J call TRBJ1-6; TRBD1 might be the D (6 bases). The CDR3 has 16 amino acids. V was trimmed by 2 bases and J by 9 bases, leaving 17 bases between them. Germline CDR1 MNHEY, CDR2 SVGAGI. The CDR3 loop reads CASSYEKPGRGSPLHF. In DNA, the CDR3 is TGTGCCAGCAGTTACGAAAAACCGGGCAGGGGTTCACCCCTCCACTTT.

The chain links TRBV19 to TRBJ2-3; no clear D. The V gene lost 4 bases and the J gene lost 1 base, with 6 bases spanning the gap. The CDR3 has 13 amino acids. CDR1 and CDR2 (germline): LNHDA, SQIVND (reference sequence). Here the CDR3 DNA reads TGTGCCAGTAGTACCCTTCGCACAGATACGCAGTATTTT. Translation: CASSTLRTDTQYF.

This clone was picked up one time. V usage is TRBV5-1 and J usage is TRBJ1-2; weak D call: TRBD1 (5 bases). Germline values: CDR1 SGHRS, CDR2 YFSETQ. Deletions cut 5 bases from V and 1 base from J, with 18 bases between. This CDR3 is built from 16 residues. CDR3: CASSRAGGRGNYGYTF. The CDR3 coding sequence is TGCGCCAGCAGTCGAGCTGGGGGGAGAGGTAACTATGGCTACACCTTC.

The chain links TRBV28 to TRBJ2-3, with D maybe TRBD2 (5 bases). Between the trimmed V and J ends, which lost 5 bases and 4 bases, there was a span of 16 bases. The germline V gene encodes CDR1 MDHEN and CDR2 SYDVKM. This CDR3 has 15 residues. The CDR3, as DNA: TGTGCCAGCAGTCCATCAAGAGGGTTGTCAGATACGCAGTATTTT. Its protein is CASSPSRGLSDTQYF.

V and J are TRBV6-4 and TRBJ2-3, with 8 bases aligning to TRBD2. Per germline, CDR1 MRHNA and CDR2 SNTAGT. V trimming: 8 bases; J trimming: 2 bases; junction bases outside the gene matches: 12. The CDR3 contains 16 residues. Here the CDR3 reads CASCLKGLVPTDTQYF. The CDR3 DNA reads TGTGCCAGCTGCCTAAAGGGACTAGTACCCACAGATACGCAGTATTTT.

This clone was seen once. The chain links TRBV5-4 to TRBJ1-1; a weak D match, TRBD1 (6 bases). Germline V gene sequence: CDR1 SGHNT, CDR2 YYREEE (reference sequence). The germline V and J ends were trimmed by 0 bases and 10 bases, with 16 bases remaining between them. The CDR3 spans 14 residues. CDR3 DNA sequence: TGTGCCAGCAGCTTGGGGCGGGGGGGCCACGGAGCTTTCTTT. This encodes CASSLGRGGHGAFF.